The rows below give T cell receptor beta chains drawn from one sample of a study of Ad26.COV2.S vaccination and SARS-CoV-2 variants. The table came from immunoSEQ multiplex PCR; TCRdb's copy has only in-frame clones and leaves some out. The sample records roughly 140,000 clones, approximately 90% being singletons. The sample here was peripheral blood, taken after recovery from COVID-19. These receptors were taken from a human donor who had recovered from COVID-19. Each CDR3 is given with its conserved first and last residue. The order of the fields is D gene, clone size, V gene, J gene, CDR3 DNA, CDR3 protein. A D gene is named only where the DNA matches it firmly. Clone sizes are given selectively: once, few, many, or a class where the clone is expanded.

>NA|NA|TRBV24-1|TRBJ2-5
TGTGCCACCAGTGATCGGCCTACAGAGACCCAGTACTTC
CATSDRPTETQYF
>NA|NA|TRBV6-5|TRBJ1-5
TGTGCCAGCAGTTACAGGGGAGAACAGCCCCAGCATTTT
CASSYRGEQPQHF
>NA|NA|TRBV12-3/TRBV12-4|TRBJ1-4
TGTGCCAGCAGTGCATCAATTGAAAAACTGTTTTTT
CASSASIEKLFF
>TRBD1|NA|TRBV28|TRBJ1-2
TGTGCCAGCAGTTTATGGACAGGGGGCCGTGGCTACACCTTC
CASSLWTGGRGYTF
>NA|NA|TRBV28|TRBJ1-2
TGTGCCAGCAGTTTTTTCGGGGACTATGGCTACACCTTC
CASSFFGDYGYTF
>TRBD1|NA|TRBV2|TRBJ1-1
TGTGCCATCGAAGACAGGGGCGCATTGAACACTGAAGCTTTCTTT
CAIEDRGALNTEAFF
>NA|NA|TRBV20-1|TRBJ1-1
TGCAGTGCTAGTCTCCCGCTAACAGGGAGGACTGAAGCTTTCTTT
CSASLPLTGRTEAFF
>NA|NA|TRBV7-2|TRBJ2-5
TGTGCCAGCCGGCGAGGGGCAGGGGAGACCCAGTACTTC
CASRRGAGETQYF
>TRBD1|NA|TRBV5-8|TRBJ2-7
TGTGCCAGCAGCACGGGACAGGATGAGGTCTACGAGCAGTACTTC
CASSTGQDEVYEQYF
>NA|NA|TRBV19|TRBJ1-5
TGTGCCAGTAGTATGACATTCAATCAGCCCCAGCATTTT
CASSMTFNQPQHF
>NA|NA|TRBV19|TRBJ1-1
TGTGCCAGTAGTCCACAATGGACAGAGGGGGCTGAAGCTTTCTTT
CASSPQWTEGAEAFF
>TRBD2|NA|TRBV18|TRBJ2-7
TGTGCCAGCTCACAGGCGGGGGGGCCTTGGTACGAGCAGTACTTC
CASSQAGGPWYEQYF
>NA|once|TRBV24-1|TRBJ2-2
TGTGCCACCAGTGATTCCCTTGATCCCACCGGGGAGCTGTTTTTT
CATSDSLDPTGELFF
>TRBD1|NA|TRBV3-1/TRBV3-2|TRBJ1-5
TGTGCCAGCAGCCTGACAGGGTCCAATCAGCCCCAGCATTTT
CASSLTGSNQPQHF